The 19 T cell receptor beta chains below all came from one sample that was sequenced in a study of cytomegalovirus exposure and HLA in healthy donors. The PCR contained 60 Vbeta and 13 Jbeta primers. Produced via immunoSEQ multiplex PCR; TCRdb's table is partial and in-frame only. This table has about 120,000 clones, approximately 80% appearing once. The sequenced sample was PBMCs. Source of these receptors: a man aged 30-40 years in good health and CMV-seropositive.

This chain connects TRBV27 to TRBJ2-7; tentative D call: TRBD1 (5 bases). CDR1 MNHEY and CDR2 SMNVEV come from the germline V gene (reference sequence). This CDR3 contains 16 residues. The V end was cut by 4 bases, the J end by 0 bases, with 16 bases between. Here the CDR3 reads CASSWRQSASSYEQYF. CDR3 nucleotides: TGTGCCAGCAGTTGGCGACAGAGCGCGAGCTCCTACGAGCAGTACTTC.

The CDR3 region has the DNA TGTGCCAGCAGCGGGACAGGGTCGAATGAAAAACTGTTTTTT. This gives the protein CASSGTGSNEKLFF. V usage is TRBV25-1 and J usage is TRBJ1-4; TRBD1 matches at 9 bases. There are 14 residues in the CDR3. Unmatched junction bases numbered 4, after V lost 6 bases and J lost 5 bases. Germline V gives CDR1 MGHDK, CDR2 SYGVNS.

This clone came up once. The J gene is TRBJ1-6, the V gene TRBV19, with 7 bases lining up with TRBD1. J gave up 9 bases and V 6 bases, and 11 bases lay outside the gene matches. There are 15 residues in the CDR3. CDR1 LNHDA and CDR2 SQIVND come from the germline V gene (reference sequence). Here the CDR3 DNA reads TGTGCCAGTAGCCAAAACAGGGGATCGGCTTCACCCCTCCACTTT. It translates to CASSQNRGSASPLHF.

This chain joins TRBV7-9 and TRBJ1-1; D call uncertain. CDR1 is SEHNR and CDR2 is FQNEAQ in the germline V gene (reference sequence). Trimming took off 2 bases at V and 2 bases at J, with 9 bases between the two ends. This CDR3 is 14 amino acids long. CDR3 DNA: TGTGCCAGCAGCTTAATTACAGCTAACACTGAAGCTTTCTTT. This codes for CASSLITANTEAFF.

J is TRBJ2-1 and V is TRBV5-1; 10 bases are shared with TRBD2. With 0 bases clipped from V and 0 bases from J, the junction kept 3 bases outside the gene matches. In germline, CDR1 is SGHRS, CDR2 YFSETQ. This CDR3 spans 17 amino acids. CDR3 sequence: CASSLASGGHSYNEQFF. In DNA form, the CDR3 reads TGCGCCAGCAGCTTGGCTAGCGGGGGACACTCCTACAATGAGCAGTTCTTC.

The chain links TRBV10-3 to TRBJ1-2, with 8 bases lining up with TRBD1. Looked up from germline, CDR1 is ENHRY and CDR2 is SYGVKD. With 4 bases clipped from V and 12 bases from J, the junction kept 13 bases outside the gene matches. CDR3 length equals 14 residues. CDR3 sequence reads: CAISGGQETSINTF. In nucleotides, the CDR3 is TGTGCCATCAGTGGGGGACAGGAAACTTCTATTAACACCTTC.

The chain recombines TRBV19 with TRBJ2-7; possible D gene TRBD1, 6 bases. Germline lookup yields CDR1 LNHDA and CDR2 SQIVND (reference sequence). The V end lost 5 bases, the J end lost 2 bases, and 10 bases lay between the germline ends. The CDR3 extends over 13 amino acids. The CDR3 protein is CASSLQGAYEQYF. The DNA of the CDR3 is TGTGCCAGTAGTTTACAGGGAGCCTACGAGCAGTACTTC.

The rearrangement joins TRBV19 to TRBJ2-3; maybe TRBD1 (6 bases). Trimming stripped 3 bases from V and 1 base from J, with 11 bases between. Germline V CDR1 and CDR2: LNHDA, SQIVND (reference sequence). The CDR3 runs to 15 residues. The CDR3 loop is CASSIAGDRTDTQYF. CDR3 sequence (DNA): TGTGCCAGTAGTATCGCAGGGGACCGCACAGATACGCAGTATTTT.

The rearrangement joins TRBV10-2 to TRBJ2-7; 13 bases agree with TRBD2. CDR1 WSHSY and CDR2 SAAADI come from the germline V gene. This CDR3 region has 19 residues. The V and J ends lost 2 bases and 0 bases, in that order; junction bases with no gene match: 10. CDR3 sequence (DNA): TGCGCCAGCAGTGAGCCGCGGACTAGCGGGGGCCGCCGCTCCTACGAGCAGTACTTC. Protein sequence: CASSEPRTSGGRRSYEQYF.

This clone was detected only a few times. V and J are TRBV7-9 and TRBJ1-2, with D unclear. Germline loops: CDR1 SEHNR, CDR2 FQNEAQ (reference sequence). V shed 5 bases and J shed 8 bases, with 15 bases lying between them. The CDR3 loop spans 13 amino acids. This CDR3 reads CASSPPGDQGYTF. DNA for the CDR3: TGTGCCAGCAGCCCTCCCGGGGATCAGGGCTACACCTTC.

J is TRBJ1-5 and V is TRBV29-1; 7 bases agree with TRBD1. The CDR3 is made up of 13 amino acids. J lost 1 base, V lost 7 bases, and 4 bases had no gene match. The V gene's germline CDR1 is SQVTM and CDR2 ANQGSEA. The CDR3 sequence is CSAQQGSNQPQHF. The CDR3 DNA is TGCAGCGCGCAACAGGGGAGCAATCAGCCCCAGCATTTT.

The chain links TRBV25-1 to TRBJ2-5; 9 bases fit TRBD2. Germline-derived CDR1 and CDR2 are MGHDK and SYGVNS. J was trimmed by 3 bases and V by 6 bases; bases with no gene match: 17. The CDR3 has 18 amino acids. The CDR3 sequence is CASRGGVAGEVEKETQYF. CDR3 DNA sequence: TGTGCCAGCAGAGGGGGGGTAGCGGGGGAGGTAGAAAAAGAGACCCAGTACTTC.

V gene TRBV4-3 combines with J gene TRBJ1-3, with a possible D match to TRBD1 (5 bases). The CDR3 is 14 residues long. CDR1 and CDR2 (germline): LGHNA, YSLEER. V shed 9 bases and J shed 1 base, with 13 bases lying between them. Here the CDR3 reads CARHLSGSGNTIYF. The CDR3 region has the DNA TGCGCCAGGCACCTATCAGGGTCTGGAAACACCATATATTTT.

V is TRBV7-8 and J is TRBJ1-1; 7 bases line up with TRBD1. Germline CDR1 and CDR2: SGHVS and FQNEAQ. With V trimmed by 3 bases and J by 6 bases, 10 bases remained unmatched. The CDR3 extends over 15 amino acids. CDR3 coding DNA: TGTGCCAGCAGCTTTTTCAGGGGGGTAGACGCTGAAGCTTTCTTT. It codes for CASSFFRGVDAEAFF.

The rearrangement uses TRBV7-9 and TRBJ2-7; 11 nucleotides match TRBD1. The junction had 8 bases not matched to a gene; V was cut back by 5 bases and J by 2 bases. The CDR3 extends over 16 amino acids. Per the germline V gene, CDR1 is SEHNR and CDR2 is FQNEAQ (reference sequence). In DNA, the CDR3 is TGTGCCAGCAGCCAAGTTGGGACAGGGGGTACCTACGAGCAGTACTTC. It is translated as CASSQVGTGGTYEQYF.

V and J are TRBV15 and TRBJ1-1, with 8 bases aligning to TRBD1. V shed 5 bases and J 6 bases; nucleotides not matched to a gene: 2. The CDR3 has 12 amino acids. Germline V lookup: CDR1 LNHNV, CDR2 YYDKDF (reference sequence). The CDR3 is CATSGQGSEAFF. CDR3 coding DNA: TGTGCCACCAGCGGACAGGGTTCTGAAGCTTTCTTT.

The chain couples TRBV11-3 to TRBJ1-1, with no clear D. Germline lookup yields CDR1 SGHNT and CDR2 YENEEA. The CDR3 runs 15 residues. The ends were cut back, 1 base at V and 3 bases at J, with 12 bases in the middle. DNA for the CDR3: TGTGCCAGCAGCTTAGCTCAGGTTTTGGACACTGAAGCTTTCTTT. Translation: CASSLAQVLDTEAFF.

V usage is TRBV5-5 and J usage is TRBJ1-6, with 8 bases lining up with TRBD1. J was trimmed by 10 bases and V by 4 bases; bases with no gene match: 10. The CDR3 totals 15 residues. The germline V gene has CDR1 SGHKS and CDR2 YYEKEE (reference sequence). DNA for the CDR3: TGTGCCAGCAGCCTAGGACAGGGTTTTCGATCACCCCTCCACTTT. This encodes CASSLGQGFRSPLHF.

V gene TRBV5-1 combines with J gene TRBJ2-1; 9 nucleotides agree with TRBD2. This CDR3 is 14 amino acids long. The trim removed 2 bases at V and 7 bases at J, leaving 4 bases unmatched. Germline V gene data show CDR1 as SGHRS and CDR2 as YFSETQ. The CDR3 here is CASSFSGGWNEQFF. DNA for the CDR3: TGCGCCAGCAGCTTTAGCGGGGGTTGGAATGAGCAGTTCTTC.